This T cell receptor beta chain stems from a study of neurological immune-mediated disorders (dated by TCRdb to about 2019). About the study as a whole: Using UMI-based sequencing, the study compared peripheral blood TCR-beta repertoires from patients with HTLV-I-associated myelopathy (HAM/TSP), patients with multiple sclerosis, and healthy controls. The cohort included approximately 68 subjects: about 15 with HAM/TSP, some 35 with multiple sclerosis, and 20 or so healthy controls. Alongside PBMC samples, the set of some 100 TCR-beta libraries contained longitudinal samples, technical triplicates, and paired CD4+ and CD8+ T-cell subsets that had been sorted.

There are 14 amino acids in the CDR3, from cysteine to phenylalanine inclusive. CDR3 DNA only is kept here, 42 bases in frame from base 1. In the germline V gene, CDR1 corresponds to LGHNA and CDR2 to YSLEER. On this clonotype itself: The specificity of this receptor is unknown. At one boundary the junction diverges from the germline segment, which might be a read error.

Libraries from unsorted PBMCs were made from 2 million PBMCs kept in RNAlater at -80 degrees C until RNA extraction. Peripheral blood was subjected to Ficoll-Hypaque density gradient centrifugation to isolate PBMCs, which were then cryopreserved in liquid nitrogen. Overall study outcomes, separate from this receptor: No identical CDR3 amino acid sequences were found to be shared among expanded clones across subjects, suggesting that TCR-beta repertoires were private in all groups. TCR clonal expansion was greatest in HAM/TSP patients and smallest in MS patients, who ranked below even healthy controls.

To synthesize cDNA, template-switch 5'RACE was performed with a primer carrying a 10-nucleotide random unique molecular identifier so that each TCR transcript was tagged. Over 180 million TCR-beta sequences, covering 15-18 subjects, were produced in each sequencing run. The RNeasy kit was used for extraction of total RNA. The KAPA Real-time Library Amplification kit was used to amplify TCR-beta VDJ regions with primers for the TCR constant region and the 5'RACE anchor. Sample indexes and Illumina adaptors were added in a first PCR, and a second PCR then increased library yield. The roughly 650 bp TCR product was size-selected on a 2% E-gel SizeSelection system after Ampure bead purification. Before pooling, libraries had their quality checked on a Bioanalyzer, their concentration measured with Qubit, and their quantity determined with the Kapa Library Quantification kit. Paired-end 2 x 150 bp sequencing of the libraries was performed on an Illumina HiSeq 2500. To increase sequence diversity, 25-30% phiX was spiked into each library pool. Processing in the source paper ran as follows. The quality-filtered reads were processed with the UMI-based MiGEC pipeline, whose error correction step removed more than 80% of the raw TCR sequences. IMGT germline references were used for alignment of VDJ genes, and clonotypes were defined by a unique CDR3 amino acid sequence together with V-J genes. Clonal expansion, Shannon diversity and CDR3 relatedness were evaluated with VDJtools (CalcPairwiseDistances, ClusterSamples), while phylogenetic trees were built in CLCbio workbench. Using coefficient-of-variation modelling across technical triplicates, the study counted a clone as expanded if it had at least 8 unique UMIs. In-frame beta chains were kept once TCRdb had trimmed the public reads at Q25 with fastp and called clones with MiXCR. For every CDR3 protein sequence, its rows merge into one entry that carries the most common genes and DNA. The authors' filters were not applied to this entry. Present in this sample are 48,000 or so distinct CDR3 sequences, under 13% of which were seen just once. The ten biggest clones cover approximately 22% of the sample.

The chain was built from TRBV4-3 and TRBJ1-4; the D gene is perhaps TRBD1, from 5 matching bases. Sequenced: PBMCs. The clonotype comes from a middle-aged woman with HTLV-1-associated myelopathy (HAM/TSP). The CDR3 amino acid sequence is: CTSSQVGTSEKLFF. The DNA reads TGCACCAGCAGCCAAGTGGGGACTAGTGAAAAACTGTTTTTT.